A selection of T cell receptor beta chains follows, all from one sample in a study of T cell repertoires in cytomegalovirus infection. These receptors have no identified antigens. Each CDR3 protein is one row after TCRdb ran MiXCR on the reads. Of fewer than 350,000 distinct CDR3 sequences listed, 29% are singletons. The specimen comprised cultured PBMCs, sampled from culture after CMV antigen stimulation. The receptors originated from a human donor in good health (CMV status not recorded). Some clones in this sample may be carry-over from other donors' samples. CDR3s include the opening cysteine and the closing phenylalanine or tryptophan. A D gene is named only where the DNA matches it firmly. Size values are once, few and many counts, or a class for expanded clones, and some rows have none.

D gene	V gene	clone size	J gene	CDR3 DNA	CDR3 protein
.	TRBV7-8	many	TRBJ1-1	TGTGCCAGCAGCACCATGGGGGAGGGTGAAGCTTTCTTT	CASSTMGEGEAFF
.	TRBV18	few	TRBJ1-2	TGTGCCAGCTCACCACGGGACGGGAACTATGGCTACACCTTC	CASSPRDGNYGYTF
TRBD1	TRBV7-9	many	TRBJ1-3	TGTGCCAGCAGCTTCGGACAGGGGGTGGACACCATATATTTT	CASSFGQGVDTIYF
.	TRBV20-1	once	TRBJ2-7	TGCAGTGCTCAGATCACAGGGAACTACGAGCAGTACTTC	CSAQITGNYEQYF
.	TRBV27	.	TRBJ1-2	TGTGGAACCCCTGTTCACTATGGCTACACCTTC	CGTPVHYGYTF
.	TRBV5-4	.	TRBJ2-3	TGTGCCAGCAGCCGCCGGACAGGCACAGATACGCAGTATTTT	CASSRRTGTDTQYF
.	TRBV27	many	TRBJ2-5	TGTGCCAGCAGATTCGCTGGGACCGATCAAGAGACCCAGTACTTC	CASRFAGTDQETQYF
TRBD2	TRBV5-4	.	TRBJ2-2	TGTGCCAGCAGCCCATCCGGGACTATCCGGGCCGGGGAGCTGTTTTTT	CASSPSGTIRAGELFF
TRBD1	TRBV19	.	TRBJ1-1	TGTGCCAGTAGCCATGCTCCGGGACAGTCGAACACTGAAGCTTTCTTT	CASSHAPGQSNTEAFF
.	TRBV6-2/TRBV6-3	.	TRBJ1-1	TGTGCCAGCTGCCGGACGGCGAACACTGAAGCTTTCTTT	CASCRTANTEAFF
TRBD1	TRBV5-6	.	TRBJ2-5	TGTGCCAGCAGCTGGGGACAGACCAACCAAGAGACCCAGTACTTC	CASSWGQTNQETQYF
TRBD1	TRBV11-2	.	TRBJ2-1	TGTGCCAGCAACCCAGACAGGGTTTCCTACAATGAGCAGTTCTTC	CASNPDRVSYNEQFF
TRBD2	TRBV18	.	TRBJ2-7	TGTGCCAGCTCACCACGGGGCGGACTAGTTGAGGGCGAGCAGTACTTC	CASSPRGGLVEGEQYF
.	TRBV6-1	many	TRBJ1-5	TGTGCCAGCAGCTATGAGGACAGCCTCTATAGCAATCAGCCCCAGCATTTT	CASSYEDSLYSNQPQHF
.	TRBV6-6	.	TRBJ2-2	TGTGCCAGCAGTTACCCCCGGCGCACAAACACCGGGGAGCTGTTTTTT	CASSYPRRTNTGELFF
.	TRBV20-1	.	TRBJ1-5	TGCAGTGCTAGACGGCCCCGGGGGCCCAAGCATTTT	CSARRPRGPKHF